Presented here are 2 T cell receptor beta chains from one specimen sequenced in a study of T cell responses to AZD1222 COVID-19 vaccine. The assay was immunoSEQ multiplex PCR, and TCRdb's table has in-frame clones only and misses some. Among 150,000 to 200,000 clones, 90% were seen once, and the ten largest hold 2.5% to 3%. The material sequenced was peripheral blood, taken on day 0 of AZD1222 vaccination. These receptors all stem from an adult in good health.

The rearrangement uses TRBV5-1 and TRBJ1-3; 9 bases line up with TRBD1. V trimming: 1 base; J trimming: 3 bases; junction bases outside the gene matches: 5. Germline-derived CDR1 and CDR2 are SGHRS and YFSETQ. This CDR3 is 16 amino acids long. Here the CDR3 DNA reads TGCGCCAGCAGCTTGACCGGACAGGGGCTTGGAAACACCATATATTTT. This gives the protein CASSLTGQGLGNTIYF.

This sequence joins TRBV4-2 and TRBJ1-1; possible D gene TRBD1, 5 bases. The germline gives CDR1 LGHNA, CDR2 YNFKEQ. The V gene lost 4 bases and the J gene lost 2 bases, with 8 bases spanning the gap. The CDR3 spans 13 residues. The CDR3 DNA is TGTGCCAGCAGCCGCAGGGTTAACACTGAAGCTTTCTTT. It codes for CASSRRVNTEAFF.